This T cell receptor beta chain derives from a study of blood T cells in healthy people across ages. Study-level results: TCR beta diversity, measured per million T cells, fell in a roughly linear way with age.

CDR3 length: 18 residues. The V gene end was trimmed by 4 bases and the J gene end by 1 base; junction bases not matched to a gene: 17. Germline V gives CDR1 SQVTM, CDR2 ANQGSEA. On this clonotype itself: The antigen is not known.

Extraction of total RNA produced a minimum of 5 micrograms from each sample. A sample-barcoded 5' primer and a J-beta primer mix were used in a second PCR of about 7 to 12 cycles. TCRdb fed the 5' RACE reads into MiXCR, producing one record per CDR3 protein. The sample records about 760,000 distinct CDR3 sequences, 56% being singletons. The TCR was taken from a man aged 35-49 years in good health. Sequencing input: blood. This rearrangement joins TRBV29-1 to TRBJ2-3, with 7 bases lining up with TRBD2. The CDR3 region is CSVARVRLAGVGTDTQYF. In nucleotides, the CDR3 is TGCAGCGTTGCCCGTGTTAGGCTGGCGGGAGTAGGCACAGATACGCAGTATTTT.